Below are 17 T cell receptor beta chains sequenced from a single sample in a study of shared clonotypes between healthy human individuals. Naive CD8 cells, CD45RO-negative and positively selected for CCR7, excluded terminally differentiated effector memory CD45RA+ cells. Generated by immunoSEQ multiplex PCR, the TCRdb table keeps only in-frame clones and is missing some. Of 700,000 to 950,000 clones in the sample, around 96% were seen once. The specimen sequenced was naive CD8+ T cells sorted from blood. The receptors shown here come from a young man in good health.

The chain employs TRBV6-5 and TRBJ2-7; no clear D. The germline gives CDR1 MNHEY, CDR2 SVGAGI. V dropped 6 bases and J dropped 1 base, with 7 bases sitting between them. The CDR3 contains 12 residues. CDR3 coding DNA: TGTGCCAGCAGAGCGTTGTCCTACGAGCAGTACTTC. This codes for CASRALSYEQYF.

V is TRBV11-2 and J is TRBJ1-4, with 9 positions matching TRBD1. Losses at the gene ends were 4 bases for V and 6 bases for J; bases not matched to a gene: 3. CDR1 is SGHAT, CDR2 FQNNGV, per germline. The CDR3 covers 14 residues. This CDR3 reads CASSSDRGDEKLFF. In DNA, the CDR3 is TGTGCCAGCAGCTCGGACAGGGGAGATGAAAAACTGTTTTTT.

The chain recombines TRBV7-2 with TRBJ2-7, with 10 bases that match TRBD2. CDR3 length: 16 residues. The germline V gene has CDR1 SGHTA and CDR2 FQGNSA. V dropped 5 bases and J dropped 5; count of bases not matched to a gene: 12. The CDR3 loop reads CASSPGAGGRSNEQYF. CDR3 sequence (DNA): TGTGCCAGCAGCCCGGGAGCGGGAGGGCGTTCCAACGAGCAGTACTTC.

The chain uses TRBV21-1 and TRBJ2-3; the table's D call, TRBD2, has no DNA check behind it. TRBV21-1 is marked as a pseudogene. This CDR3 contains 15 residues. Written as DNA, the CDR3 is TGTGCCAGCAGCAACGAGGAAACTAGCACAGATACGCAGTATTTT. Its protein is CASSNEETSTDTQYF.

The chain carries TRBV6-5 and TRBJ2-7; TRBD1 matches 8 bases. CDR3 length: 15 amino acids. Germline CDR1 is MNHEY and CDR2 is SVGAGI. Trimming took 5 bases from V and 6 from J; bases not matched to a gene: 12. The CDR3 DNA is TGTGCCAGCAGTAAATATACGACAGGGGCCAGCGAGCAGTACTTC. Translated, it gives CASSKYTTGASEQYF.

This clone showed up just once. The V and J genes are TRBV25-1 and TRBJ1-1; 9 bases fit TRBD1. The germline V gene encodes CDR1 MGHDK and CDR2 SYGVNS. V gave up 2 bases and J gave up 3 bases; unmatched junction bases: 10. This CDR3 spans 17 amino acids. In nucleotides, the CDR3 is TGTGCCAGCAGTGAAGGATTCCGGGACAGGGCTCACACTGAAGCTTTCTTT. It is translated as CASSEGFRDRAHTEAFF.

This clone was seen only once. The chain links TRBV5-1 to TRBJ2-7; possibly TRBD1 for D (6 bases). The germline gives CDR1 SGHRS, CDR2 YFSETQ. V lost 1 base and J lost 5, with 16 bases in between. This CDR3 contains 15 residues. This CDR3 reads CASSLKQGSFHEQYF. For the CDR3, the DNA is TGCGCCAGCAGCTTGAAGCAGGGGAGTTTTCACGAGCAGTACTTC.

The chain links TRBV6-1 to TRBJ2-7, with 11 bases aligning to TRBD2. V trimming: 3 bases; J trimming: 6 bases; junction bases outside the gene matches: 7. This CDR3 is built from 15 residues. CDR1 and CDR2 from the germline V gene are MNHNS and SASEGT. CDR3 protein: CASSDLAGGRGEQYF. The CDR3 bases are TGTGCCAGCAGTGACTTAGCGGGAGGGCGTGGCGAGCAGTACTTC.

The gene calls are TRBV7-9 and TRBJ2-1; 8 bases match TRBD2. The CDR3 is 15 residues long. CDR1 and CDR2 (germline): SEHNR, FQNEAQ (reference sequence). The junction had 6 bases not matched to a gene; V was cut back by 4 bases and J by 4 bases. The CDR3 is CASSSGGAPYNEQFF. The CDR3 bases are TGTGCCAGCAGCTCCGGGGGGGCACCATACAATGAGCAGTTCTTC.

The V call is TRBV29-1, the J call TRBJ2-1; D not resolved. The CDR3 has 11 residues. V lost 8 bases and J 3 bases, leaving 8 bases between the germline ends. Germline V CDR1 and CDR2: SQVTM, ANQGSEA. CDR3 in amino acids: CSPSYYNEQFF. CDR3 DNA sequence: TGCAGCCCTTCTTACTACAATGAGCAGTTCTTC.

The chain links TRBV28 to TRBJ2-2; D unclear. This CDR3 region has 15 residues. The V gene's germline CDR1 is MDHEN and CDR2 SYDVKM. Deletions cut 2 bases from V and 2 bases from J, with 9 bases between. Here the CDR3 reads CASSLGSSNTGELFF. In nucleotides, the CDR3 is TGTGCCAGCAGTTTAGGCTCGAGTAACACCGGGGAGCTGTTTTTT. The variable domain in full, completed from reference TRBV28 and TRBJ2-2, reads DVKVTQSSRYLVKRTGEKVFLECVQDMDHENMFWYRQDPGLGLRLIYFSYDVKMKEKGDIPEGYSVSREKKERFSLILESASTNQTSMYLCASSLGSSNTGELFFGEGSRLTVL.

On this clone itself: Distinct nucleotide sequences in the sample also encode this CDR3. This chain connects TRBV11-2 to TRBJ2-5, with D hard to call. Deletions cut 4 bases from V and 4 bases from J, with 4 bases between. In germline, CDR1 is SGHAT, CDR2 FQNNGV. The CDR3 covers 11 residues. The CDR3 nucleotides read TGTGCCAGCAGCTCCCGAGAGACCCAGTACTTC. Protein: CASSSRETQYF.

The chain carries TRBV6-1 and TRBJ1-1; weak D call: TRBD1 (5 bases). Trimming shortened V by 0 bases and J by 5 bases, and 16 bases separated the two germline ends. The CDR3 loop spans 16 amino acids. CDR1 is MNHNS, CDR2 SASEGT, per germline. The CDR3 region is CASSEAWRGGRTEAFF. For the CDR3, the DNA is TGTGCCAGCAGTGAAGCATGGAGGGGCGGAAGGACTGAAGCTTTCTTT.

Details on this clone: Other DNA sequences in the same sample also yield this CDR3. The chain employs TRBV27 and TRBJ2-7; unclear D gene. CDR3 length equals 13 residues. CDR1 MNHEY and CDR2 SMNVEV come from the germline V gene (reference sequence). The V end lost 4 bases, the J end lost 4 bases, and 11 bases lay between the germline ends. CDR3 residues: CASSYKGPYEQYF. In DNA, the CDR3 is TGTGCCAGCAGTTATAAGGGCCCGTACGAGCAGTACTTC.

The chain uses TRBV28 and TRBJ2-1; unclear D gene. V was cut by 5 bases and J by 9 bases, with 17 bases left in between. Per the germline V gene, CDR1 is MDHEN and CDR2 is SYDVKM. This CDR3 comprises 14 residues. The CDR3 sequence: CASSQGPQWGEQFF. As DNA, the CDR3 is TGTGCCAGCAGTCAAGGGCCTCAATGGGGTGAGCAGTTCTTC.

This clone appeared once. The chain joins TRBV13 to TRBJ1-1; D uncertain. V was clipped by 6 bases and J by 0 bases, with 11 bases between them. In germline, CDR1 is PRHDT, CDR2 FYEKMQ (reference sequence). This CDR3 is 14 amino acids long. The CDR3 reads CASSGEALNTEAFF. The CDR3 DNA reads TGTGCCAGCAGTGGGGAGGCGTTGAACACTGAAGCTTTCTTT. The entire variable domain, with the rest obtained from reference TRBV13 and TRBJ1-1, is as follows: AAGVIQSPRHLIKEKRETATLKCYPIPRHDTVYWYQQGPGQDPQFLISFYEKMQSDKGSIPDRFSAQQFSDYHSELNMSSLELGDSALYFCASSGEALNTEAFFGQGTRLTVV.

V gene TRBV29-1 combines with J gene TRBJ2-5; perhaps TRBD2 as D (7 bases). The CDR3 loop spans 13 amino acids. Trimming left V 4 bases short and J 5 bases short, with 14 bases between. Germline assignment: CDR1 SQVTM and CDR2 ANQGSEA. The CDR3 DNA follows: TGCAGCGTTGTGGGAGGGGGATCGGAGACCCAGTACTTC. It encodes CSVVGGGSETQYF.